These 15 T cell receptor beta chains came from one sample sequenced in a study of T cell repertoires in cytomegalovirus infection. TCRdb re-analysed the reads in MiXCR, keeping a single row per CDR3 protein. Here the sample spans approximately 700,000 distinct CDR3 sequences, less than 40% being singletons. Sequencing used PBMCs. These receptors all come from a human donor in good health (CMV status not recorded). Some clones in this sample may be carry-over from other donors' samples.

V and J are TRBV10-3 and TRBJ2-1; D ambiguous. V lost 0 bases and J lost 5, with 5 bases in between. The CDR3 consists of 13 residues. Looked up from germline, CDR1 is ENHRY and CDR2 is SYGVKD. The CDR3 bases are TGTGCCATCAGTGAGTCTTTCGACAATGAGCAGTTCTTC. This translates into CAISESFDNEQFF.

This clonotype was seen only a few times. V usage is TRBV20-1 and J usage is TRBJ2-7; D not resolved. V shed 6 bases and J shed 2 bases, with 14 bases lying between them. The germline CDR1 and CDR2 sequences are DFQATT and SNEGSKA (reference sequence). This CDR3 region has 13 residues. This CDR3 is CSAPLGSPYEQYF. As DNA, the CDR3 is TGCAGTGCCCCTCTGGGCAGCCCCTACGAGCAGTACTTC.

This chain joins TRBV20-1 and TRBJ1-2; no clear D gene. V lost 3 bases, J lost 0 bases, and 14 bases lay in between. The CDR3 runs to 15 residues. Germline-derived CDR1 and CDR2 are DFQATT and SNEGSKA (reference sequence). The CDR3 nucleotides are TGCAGTGCTAGGAAAGTGCTTTTCTCTAACTATGGCTACACCTTC. Its translation: CSARKVLFSNYGYTF.

The rearrangement joins TRBV5-6 to TRBJ1-4, with a possible D match to TRBD1 (6 bases). The V end was cut by 4 bases, the J end by 4 bases, with 11 bases between. This CDR3 has 14 amino acids. Per germline, CDR1 SGHDT and CDR2 YYEEEE. The CDR3 spells CASSHDRFNEKLFF. CDR3 nucleotide sequence: TGTGCCAGCAGCCATGACAGGTTTAATGAAAAACTGTTTTTT. The full variable domain, in which reference TRBV5-6 and TRBJ1-4 provide the parts outside the CDR3, is DAGVTQSPTHLIKTRGQQVTLRCSPKSGHDTVSWYQQALGQGPQFIFQYYEEEERQRGNFPDRFSGHQFPNYSSELNVNALLLGDSALYLCASSHDRFNEKLFFGSGTQLSVL.

A few counts support this clonotype. V and J are TRBV3-1 and TRBJ2-5; D remains unclear. The CDR3 runs 15 residues. CDR1 is LGHDT and CDR2 is YNNKEL in the germline V gene (reference sequence). With 1 base removed from V and 5 bases from J, the gap between germline ends came to 14 bases. CDR3 protein: CASSQVRLPLETQYF. The CDR3 DNA reads TGTGCCAGCAGCCAAGTTCGACTCCCCCTCGAGACCCAGTACTTC.

The chain links TRBV28 to TRBJ1-5, with 9 bases lining up with TRBD1. V was pared by 2 bases and J by 7 bases, with 6 bases of the junction left unmatched. The germline CDR1 and CDR2 sequences are MDHEN and SYDVKM. The CDR3 sequence is 15 residues long. In nucleotides, the CDR3 is TGTGCCAGCAGTTTACCGGGACAGGGTGGACAGCCCCAGCATTTT. Its translation: CASSLPGQGGQPQHF.

V and J are TRBV20-1 and TRBJ1-2; 7 nucleotides line up with TRBD1. CDR1 DFQATT and CDR2 SNEGSKA come from the germline V gene (reference sequence). CDR3 length: 15 residues. The junction had 11 bases not matched to a gene; V was cut back by 0 bases and J by 7 bases. The chain's CDR3 is CSARDGRDSSVGYTF. The CDR3 coding sequence is TGCAGTGCTAGAGATGGGAGGGACAGTAGTGTTGGCTACACCTTC.

This clonotype occurred a few times. The chain employs TRBV28 and TRBJ2-2, with D perhaps TRBD1 (7 bases). The CDR3 extends over 14 amino acids. CDR1 MDHEN and CDR2 SYDVKM come from the germline V gene. The V and J ends lost 6 bases and 4 bases respectively, with 12 bases between them. As DNA, the CDR3 is TGTGCCAGCAGGAGGCAGGGGGGCACCGGGGAGCTGTTTTTT. Translated, it gives CASRRQGGTGELFF.

Regarding this clonotype: Germline and junction disagree at one end, which may indicate a read error. This chain joins TRBV7-2 and TRBJ1-6, with unresolved D. In germline, CDR1 is SGHTA, CDR2 FQGNSA. The length of the CDR3 is 12 residues. The CDR3 DNA sequence: TGTGCAAGCAGTCGGTACAATTCACCCCGCCACTTT. This gives the protein CASSRYNSPRHF.

This clonotype was detected a few times. The chain combines TRBV6-4 with TRBJ2-6; TRBD1 aligns across 7 bases. The germline V gene has CDR1 MRHNA and CDR2 SNTAGT. Trimming took 4 bases from V and 2 from J; bases not matched to a gene: 8. The CDR3 runs to 17 residues. This chain's CDR3 is CASSAWNRGAGANVLTF. CDR3 DNA: TGTGCCAGCAGTGCTTGGAACAGGGGCGCTGGGGCCAACGTCCTGACTTTC.

The CDR3 reads CASSHGQGRNTEAFF. The CDR3 bases are TGCGCCAGCAGCCACGGACAGGGGAGGAACACTGAAGCTTTCTTT. The rearrangement uses TRBV4-3 and TRBJ1-1, with 9 bases matching TRBD1. Losses at the gene ends were 3 bases for V and 1 base for J; bases not matched to a gene: 3. Germline V gives CDR1 LGHNA, CDR2 YSLEER. The CDR3 runs 15 residues.

This chain uses TRBV7-9 with TRBJ2-2; possible D gene TRBD2, 5 bases. V lost 2 bases to trimming and J lost 1 base, with 8 bases between them. This CDR3 has 15 amino acids. Germline lookup yields CDR1 SEHNR and CDR2 FQNEAQ (reference sequence). The CDR3 sequence: CASSLPRGNTGELFF. DNA for the CDR3: TGTGCCAGCAGCTTACCTCGGGGGAACACCGGGGAGCTGTTTTTT.

This clonotype was seen more than once but under ten times. The V gene is TRBV4-1, the J gene TRBJ2-7; 9 bases line up with TRBD1. V trimming: 0 bases; J trimming: 4 bases; junction bases outside the gene matches: 7. CDR1 and CDR2 (germline): MGHRA, YSYEKL. The CDR3 sequence is 16 residues long. CDR3 DNA: TGCGCCAGCAGCCAAGACCGGGGACAGGGAGGGTACGAGCAGTACTTC. Translation: CASSQDRGQGGYEQYF.

This clonotype has ten or more counts. The gene calls are TRBV7-9 and TRBJ2-5; TRBD2 matches at 7 bases. CDR1 is SEHNR and CDR2 is FQNEAQ in the germline V gene (reference sequence). With 0 bases clipped from V and 3 bases from J, the junction kept 1 base outside the gene matches. This CDR3 has 14 residues. The CDR3, as DNA: TGTGCCAGCAGCTTAGCGGGAGGGGAAGAGACCCAGTACTTC. Protein: CASSLAGGEETQYF.

This chain links TRBV29-1 with TRBJ1-1, with a weak D call TRBD1 (5 bases). The CDR3 covers 14 residues. Looked up from germline, CDR1 is SQVTM and CDR2 is ANQGSEA. V lost 2 bases to trimming and J lost 5 bases, with 15 bases between them. CDR3 region: CSVEREAAGTEAFF. The CDR3 DNA is TGCAGCGTTGAACGCGAGGCAGCAGGGACTGAAGCTTTCTTT.